These T cell receptor beta chains were read from a single sample in a study of T-cell reconstitution after alpha-beta-depleted transplantation in children. One entry per CDR3 protein, called by TCRdb with MiXCR from the PCR reads. The sample includes hundreds of thousands of distinct CDR3 sequences, over 15% of them seen just once. The sequencing used PBMCs from the stem cell graft donor, collected from the stem cell graft. The receptors shown here come from a human donor who donated a stem cell graft to a child with acute myeloid leukemia. Both conserved end residues are part of each CDR3. The order of the fields is D gene, V gene, clone size, J gene, CDR3 protein, CDR3 DNA. The D gene is left open where the match is weak. Expanded clones get a size class; other rows say once, few or many, or leave the size out.

NA	TRBV6-1	few	TRBJ2-5	CASSEEDEETQYF	TGTGCCAGCAGTGAAGAGGACGAAGAGACCCAGTACTTC
TRBD1	TRBV7-2	few	TRBJ1-5	CASSLGSTGEYQPQHF	TGTGCCAGCAGCTTAGGATCGACAGGGGAATATCAGCCCCAGCATTTT
TRBD1	TRBV10-3	few	TRBJ1-5	CAISEGGQGYQPQHF	TGTGCCATCAGTGAGGGGGGACAGGGGTATCAGCCCCAGCATTTT
NA	TRBV27	NA	TRBJ2-1	CASSLSSAGRSYNEQFF	TGTGCCAGCAGTTTATCGTCGGCCGGACGATCCTACAATGAGCAGTTCTTC
NA	TRBV20-1	many	TRBJ2-7	CSASKTFKDLSSYEQYF	TGCAGTGCTAGCAAGACATTTAAGGACCTGAGCTCCTACGAGCAGTACTTC
NA	TRBV27	NA	TRBJ2-3	CASRYTGEDPTDTQYF	TGTGCCAGCAGATACACAGGGGAGGATCCCACAGATACGCAGTATTTT
NA	TRBV7-9	few	TRBJ2-5	CASSLGGGGEYRETQYF	TGTGCCAGCAGCTTAGGAGGAGGGGGGGAATACCGGGAGACCCAGTACTTC
NA	TRBV12-3/TRBV12-4	many	TRBJ2-2	CASSILTGTGELFF	TGTGCCAGCAGTATCCTGACAGGTACCGGGGAGCTGTTTTTT
NA	TRBV29-1	many	TRBJ1-2	CSVVGPGYGYTF	TGCAGCGTTGTAGGCCCAGGCTATGGCTACACCTTC
TRBD1	TRBV7-2	NA	TRBJ2-1	CASSLHRGRENEQFF	TGTGCCAGCAGCTTACACAGGGGGCGGGAGAATGAGCAGTTCTTC
TRBD2	TRBV5-1	NA	TRBJ2-1	CASSLFKRGKNEQFF	TGCGCCAGCAGCTTGTTCAAGCGGGGGAAGAATGAGCAGTTCTTC
NA	TRBV19	few	TRBJ2-6	CASGSFGSGANVLTF	TGTGCCAGTGGGAGTTTCGGCTCTGGGGCCAACGTCCTGACTTTC
TRBD1	TRBV7-2	few	TRBJ1-2	CASSLGTGPSYGYTF	TGTGCCAGCAGCTTAGGGACAGGTCCATCCTATGGCTACACCTTC
NA	TRBV20-1	many	TRBJ2-7	CSARGGEHYEQYF	TGCAGTGCTAGGGGCGGGGAACACTACGAGCAGTACTTC
NA	TRBV5-6	NA	TRBJ2-4	CASSPEDRKNIQYF	TGTGCCAGCAGCCCAGAAGACAGGAAAAACATTCAGTACTTC
TRBD1	TRBV6-1	few	TRBJ1-3	CASSPTQGNSGNTIYF	TGTGCCAGCAGCCCTACACAGGGGAACTCTGGAAACACCATATATTTT
NA	TRBV20-1	many	TRBJ1-1	CSAIKNTEAFF	TGCAGTGCTATAAAGAACACTGAAGCTTTCTTT
TRBD2	TRBV20-1	NA	TRBJ2-1	CSARPLRGGYNEQFF	TGCAGTGCCAGACCCTTACGGGGGGGTTACAATGAGCAGTTCTTC
NA	TRBV20-1	many	TRBJ1-5	CSARAPGGWYQPQHF	TGCAGTGCTAGAGCCCCCGGAGGGTGGTATCAGCCCCAGCATTTT
TRBD1	TRBV25-1	NA	TRBJ2-3	CASAGTGRRDTQYF	TGTGCCTCAGCAGGGACAGGGAGGAGGGATACGCAGTATTTT
TRBD2	TRBV19	NA	TRBJ2-1	CASRPVAGGYNEQFF	TGTGCCAGTAGGCCTGTGGCGGGGGGATACAATGAGCAGTTCTTC
NA	TRBV19	NA	TRBJ2-1	CASSIGGYEQFF	TGTGCCAGTAGTATAGGAGGCTATGAGCAGTTCTTC
NA	TRBV25-1	few	TRBJ1-2	CASTEGDLYGYTF	TGTGCCAGCACTGAGGGGGATCTATATGGCTACACCTTC
NA	TRBV27	many	TRBJ1-1	CASSLTLDTEAFF	TGTGCCAGCAGTTTAACGTTGGACACTGAAGCTTTCTTT
NA	TRBV10-1	NA	TRBJ2-2	CASRRDVSTGELFF	TGCGCCAGCAGGAGGGACGTCTCCACCGGGGAGCTGTTTTTT
TRBD1	TRBV20-1	many	TRBJ2-1	CSARINRGGTYNEQFF	TGCAGTGCTAGAATTAACAGGGGTGGGACCTACAATGAGCAGTTCTTC
TRBD1	TRBV20-1	many	TRBJ2-7	CSARGTGAVSYEQYF	TGCAGTGCTAGGGGGACAGGGGCAGTCTCCTACGAGCAGTACTTC
TRBD1	TRBV7-9	many	TRBJ1-2	CASSTAIRDREGYTF	TGTGCCAGCAGCACCGCTATCAGGGACAGGGAAGGCTACACCTTC
NA	TRBV12-3/TRBV12-4	many	TRBJ1-1	CASRLNTEAFF	TGTGCCAGCAGGTTGAACACTGAAGCTTTCTTT
NA	TRBV18	few	TRBJ2-6	CASSPIQPTSAGGANVLTF	TGTGCCAGCTCACCCATACAGCCCACAAGTGCCGGTGGGGCCAACGTCCTGACTTTC
TRBD1	TRBV20-1	NA	TRBJ1-5	CSARAGQGANQPQHF	TGCAGTGCTAGAGCCGGACAGGGGGCGAATCAGCCCCAGCATTTT
NA	TRBV24-1	NA	TRBJ2-1	CATGSSSYNEQFF	TGTGCCACCGGCAGCTCATCCTACAATGAGCAGTTCTTC
NA	TRBV15	many	TRBJ2-5	CATSSTQGETQYF	TGTGCCACCAGCAGCACTCAGGGGGAGACCCAGTACTTC
NA	TRBV20-1	many	TRBJ2-3	CSATSTNTDTQYF	TGCAGTGCCACCTCCACCAACACAGATACGCAGTATTTT
NA	TRBV28	few	TRBJ1-5	CASSFPSNQPQHF	TGTGCCAGCAGTTTCCCAAGCAATCAGCCCCAGCATTTT
NA	TRBV6-1	NA	TRBJ2-1	CASSVGGAFDNEQFF	TGTGCCAGCAGTGTTGGGGGGGCTTTCGACAATGAGCAGTTCTTC
NA	TRBV5-6	few	TRBJ2-2	CASSLELGGYTGELFF	TGTGCCAGCAGCTTGGAGTTGGGAGGCTACACCGGGGAGCTGTTTTTT
NA	TRBV5-1	NA	TRBJ1-3	CASGSGSGNTIYF	TGCGCCAGCGGATCAGGTTCCGGAAACACCATATATTTT
TRBD1	TRBV12-3/TRBV12-4	many	TRBJ1-5	CASRQGTGEYSNQPQHF	TGTGCCAGCAGACAAGGGACAGGGGAGTACAGCAATCAGCCCCAGCATTTT
NA	TRBV7-3	NA	TRBJ2-1	CASSFSGQISYNEQFF	TGTGCCAGCAGCTTCTCGGGACAAATATCCTACAATGAGCAGTTCTTC
NA	TRBV7-2	many	TRBJ1-5	CASSPIGQALSLGNQPQHF	TGTGCCAGCAGCCCGATTGGCCAGGCCCTTTCCCTTGGCAATCAGCCCCAGCATTTT
TRBD2	TRBV5-1	many	TRBJ2-1	CASSLSPGGNEQFF	TGCGCCAGCAGCTTGTCCCCGGGAGGGAATGAGCAGTTCTTC
NA	TRBV29-1	many	TRBJ1-1	CSVGGQVRNTEAFF	TGCAGCGTTGGGGGACAAGTCAGGAACACTGAAGCTTTCTTT
TRBD2	TRBV20-1	few	TRBJ2-2	CSVFGGLDTGELFF	TGCAGTGTTTTCGGGGGGTTAGACACCGGGGAGCTGTTTTTT
TRBD1	TRBV7-2	NA	TRBJ1-2	CSSSWVTGANYGYTF	TGTTCCAGCAGCTGGGTGACAGGGGCTAACTATGGCTACACCTTC
TRBD1	TRBV20-1	NA	TRBJ1-5	CSASGDRVNQPQHF	TGCAGTGCTAGTGGGGACAGGGTAAATCAGCCCCAGCATTTT
NA	TRBV20-1	medium-sized	TRBJ2-5	CSARSNMETQYF	TGCAGTGCTAGATCCAACATGGAGACCCAGTACTTC
NA	TRBV4-3	few	TRBJ2-7	CASSPRPGATYEQYF	TGCGCCAGCAGCCCCCGGCCAGGGGCAACCTACGAGCAGTACTTC
NA	TRBV6-5	few	TRBJ1-2	CASSYGGLTKGYTF	TGTGCCAGCAGTTACGGGGGGCTAACTAAAGGCTACACCTTC
TRBD1	TRBV28	NA	TRBJ1-2	CASSYRGLRYGYTF	TGTGCCAGCAGTTACAGGGGGTTGAGATATGGCTACACCTTC
NA	TRBV20-1	few	TRBJ2-5	CSQGTPLMAQYF	TGCAGCCAAGGAACGCCATTAATGGCCCAGTACTTC
NA	TRBV29-1	many	TRBJ1-4	CSARDLGGSEKLFF	TGCAGCGCCAGGGATCTCGGAGGGAGTGAAAAACTGTTTTTT
NA	TRBV6-2/TRBV6-3	many	TRBJ1-5	CASSGRTPNNQPQHF	TGTGCCAGCAGTGGGAGGACTCCTAATAATCAGCCCCAGCATTTT
NA	TRBV5-1	NA	TRBJ1-1	CASSLSSSLGAFF	TGCGCCAGCAGCTTGAGTAGCAGCCTTGGAGCTTTCTTT
NA	TRBV20-1	few	TRBJ2-2	CSARDVRGNPNTGELFF	TGCAGTGCTAGAGATGTGAGAGGGAACCCGAACACCGGGGAGCTGTTTTTT
NA	TRBV28	few	TRBJ1-4	CASSWVRQPVEKLFF	TGTGCCAGCAGCTGGGTCCGGCAGCCTGTTGAAAAACTGTTTTTT
NA	TRBV5-1	NA	TRBJ1-6	CASSPDRRDPPLHF	TGCGCCAGCAGCCCCGACAGGAGGGATCCCCCCCTCCACTTT
NA	TRBV4-3	NA	TRBJ1-2	CASSQEVHNYGYTF	TGCGCCAGCAGCCAAGAGGTTCATAACTATGGCTACACCTTC
NA	TRBV28	NA	TRBJ2-3	CASGPDAVPTDTQYF	TGTGCCAGCGGACCGGACGCGGTACCCACAGATACGCAGTATTTT